One and the same sample provided the 4 T cell receptor beta chains below, sequenced in a study of cytomegalovirus exposure and HLA in healthy donors. The PCR made use of 60 Vbeta and 13 Jbeta primers. The assay was immunoSEQ multiplex PCR, and TCRdb's table has in-frame clones only and misses some. The sample holds 150,000 to 200,000 clones; 65% to 80% are singletons and the top ten take approximately 0.7%. Sequenced material: PBMCs. The receptor source for this set is a woman in her thirties or forties in good health and CMV-seronegative.

The chain combines TRBV28 with TRBJ2-7; 7 nucleotides agree with TRBD1. The V segment lost 5 bases and the J segment 0 bases; nucleotides outside the gene matches: 1. The CDR3 spans 13 residues. Looked up from germline, CDR1 is MDHEN and CDR2 is SYDVKM. The CDR3: CASSRDSSYEQYF. CDR3 nucleotides: TGTGCCAGCAGTCGGGACAGCTCCTACGAGCAGTACTTC.

The gene calls are TRBV5-1 and TRBJ2-2, with 12 nucleotides matching TRBD2. The CDR3 length is 16 residues. Germline CDR1 and CDR2: SGHRS and YFSETQ. The J segment lost 1 base and the V segment lost 3 bases, leaving 1 base of the junction unmatched. DNA of the CDR3: TGCGCCAGCAGCTGGGGACTAGCGGGGAACACCGGGGAGCTGTTTTTT. Amino acids: CASSWGLAGNTGELFF.

This clone has only a few counts. The rearrangement links TRBV10-1 to TRBJ2-3, with 8 nucleotides matching TRBD2. The V and J ends lost 0 bases and 1 base, in that order; junction bases with no gene match: 6. The CDR3 spans 17 residues. The V gene's germline CDR1 is WNHNN and CDR2 SYGVQD (reference sequence). The CDR3 reads CASSESSSGDGTDTQYF. DNA of the CDR3: TGCGCCAGCAGTGAGTCGAGTAGCGGGGATGGCACAGATACGCAGTATTTT.

The chain links TRBV19 to TRBJ2-1; 11 bases fit TRBD1. Trimming cost V 5 bases and J 6 bases; bases outside gene matches: 9. The CDR3 spans 16 residues. Germline V gives CDR1 LNHDA, CDR2 SQIVND (reference sequence). CDR3 sequence: CASSLIGTGGFNEQFF. The CDR3 DNA follows: TGTGCCAGTAGTCTCATTGGGACAGGGGGTTTCAATGAGCAGTTCTTC.